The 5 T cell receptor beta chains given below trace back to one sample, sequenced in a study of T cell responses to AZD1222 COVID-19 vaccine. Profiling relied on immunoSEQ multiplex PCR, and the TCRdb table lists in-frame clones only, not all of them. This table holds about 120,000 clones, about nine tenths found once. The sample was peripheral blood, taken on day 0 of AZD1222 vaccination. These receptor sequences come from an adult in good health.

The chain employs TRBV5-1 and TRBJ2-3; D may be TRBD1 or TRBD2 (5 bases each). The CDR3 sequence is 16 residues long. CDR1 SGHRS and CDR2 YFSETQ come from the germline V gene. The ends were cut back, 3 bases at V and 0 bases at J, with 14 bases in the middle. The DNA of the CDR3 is TGCGCCAGCAGCTCGGGGCTTACCTCTAGCACAGATACGCAGTATTTT. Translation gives CASSSGLTSSTDTQYF.

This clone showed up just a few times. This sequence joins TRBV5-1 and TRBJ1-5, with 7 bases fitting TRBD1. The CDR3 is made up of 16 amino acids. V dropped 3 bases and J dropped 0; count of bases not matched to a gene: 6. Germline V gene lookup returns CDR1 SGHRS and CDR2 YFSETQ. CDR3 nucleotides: TGCGCCAGCAGCTCCGCCTGGACAGGTAGCAATCAGCCCCAGCATTTT. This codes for CASSSAWTGSNQPQHF. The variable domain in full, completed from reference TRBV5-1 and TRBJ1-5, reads KAGVTQTPRYLIKTRGQQVTLSCSPISGHRSVSWYQQTPGQGLQFLFEYFSETQRNKGNFPGRFSGRQFSNSRSEMNVSTLELGDSALYLCASSSAWTGSNQPQHFGDGTRLSIL.

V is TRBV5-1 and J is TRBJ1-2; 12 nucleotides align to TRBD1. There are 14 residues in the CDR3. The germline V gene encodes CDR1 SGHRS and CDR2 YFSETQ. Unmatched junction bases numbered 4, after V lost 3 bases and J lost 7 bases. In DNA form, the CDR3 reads TGCGCCAGCAGCTCAGGGACAGGGGGCTTTGGCTACACCTTC. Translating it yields CASSSGTGGFGYTF.

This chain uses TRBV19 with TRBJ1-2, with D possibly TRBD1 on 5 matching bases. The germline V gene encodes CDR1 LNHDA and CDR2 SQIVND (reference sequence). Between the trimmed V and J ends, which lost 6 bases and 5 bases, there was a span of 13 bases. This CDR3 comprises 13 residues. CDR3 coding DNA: TGTGCCAGTAGCATTGGACACTCTTATGGCTACACCTTC. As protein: CASSIGHSYGYTF.

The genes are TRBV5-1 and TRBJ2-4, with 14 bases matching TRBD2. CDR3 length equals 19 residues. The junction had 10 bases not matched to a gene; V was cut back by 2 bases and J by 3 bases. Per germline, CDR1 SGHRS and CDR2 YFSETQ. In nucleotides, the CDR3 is TGCGCCAGCAGCTTCAGACTAGCGGGGGGGCCGGAGGTCAAAAACATTCAGTACTTC. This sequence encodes CASSFRLAGGPEVKNIQYF.